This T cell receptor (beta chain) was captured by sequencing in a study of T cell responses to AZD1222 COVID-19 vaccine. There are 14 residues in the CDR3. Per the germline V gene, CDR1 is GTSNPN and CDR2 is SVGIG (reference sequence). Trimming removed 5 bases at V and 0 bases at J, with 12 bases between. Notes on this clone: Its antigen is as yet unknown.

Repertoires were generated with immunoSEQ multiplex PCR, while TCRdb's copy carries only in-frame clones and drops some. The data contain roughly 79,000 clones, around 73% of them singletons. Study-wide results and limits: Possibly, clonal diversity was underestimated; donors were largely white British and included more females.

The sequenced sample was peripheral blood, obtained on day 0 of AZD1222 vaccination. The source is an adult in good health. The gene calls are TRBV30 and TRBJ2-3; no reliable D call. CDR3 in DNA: TGTGCCTGGTCTGAAGGATTTAGCACAGATACGCAGTATTTT. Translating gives CAWSEGFSTDTQYF.